The sequence of this T cell receptor beta chain was determined in a study of T cells in Graves' hyperthyroidism and ophthalmopathy. Study-wide points: With a median lead of around 6.7 months before onset, the model predicted ophthalmopathy. Most thyroid clonotypes with frequency above 0.001 were detected in blood.

The CDR3 regions of TCR beta were amplified from RNA transcripts. A set of HTBI primers served as the primers for a first-round RT-PCR of the TCR CDR3. From the multiplex PCR reads, TCRdb called clonotypes with MiXCR, one entry per CDR3 protein. The sample has hundreds of thousands of distinct CDR3 sequences; around 19% are singletons. Recently diagnosed hyperthyroidism of less than 2 months' duration affected patients aged 18 to 65. The CDR3 has 14 residues. Trimming left V 4 bases short and J 10 bases short, with 18 bases between. CDR1 and CDR2 (germline): MGHRA, YSYEKL. Note on this clonotype: What it binds is unknown.

The sequence derives from a woman between 45 and 60 years old with Graves' hyperthyroidism that later progressed to Graves' ophthalmopathy. The gene calls are TRBV4-1 and TRBJ2-3; possibly TRBD2 for D (5 bases). Sequenced: blood. Here the CDR3 DNA reads TGCGCCAGCAGCCCTCGGGGAAAATCGGGTTCGCAGTATTTT. It yields the protein CASSPRGKSGSQYF.